What follows are 9 T cell receptor beta chains derived from one specimen sequenced in a study of memory CD4+ T cells and cytomegalovirus serostatus. Single viable CD3+CD4+CD8-CD45RO+ cells were sorted as the memory CD4+ T cells. This table comes from immunoSEQ multiplex PCR, and its TCRdb copy is limited to in-frame clones, with some not included. The sample has under 55,000 clones, 80% to 90% seen once; the top ten hold roughly 2%. The sequencing sample was made of memory CD4+ T cells from blood. The source of these receptors is an adult in good health and CMV-seropositive.

The rearrangement links TRBV5-1 to TRBJ2-2; TRBD2 matches at 9 bases. There are 15 residues in the CDR3. Per germline, CDR1 SGHRS and CDR2 YFSETQ. The V segment lost 5 bases and the J segment 2 bases; nucleotides outside the gene matches: 4. In DNA form, the CDR3 reads TGCGCCAGCAGTCGCGGGGGGGCCAACACCGGGGAGCTGTTTTTT. This codes for CASSRGGANTGELFF.

This chain links TRBV28 with TRBJ2-7; D is uncertain. V was pared by 6 bases and J by 1 base, with 16 bases between. Germline-derived CDR1 and CDR2 are MDHEN and SYDVKM. The CDR3 spans 15 residues. CDR3 DNA sequence: TGTGCCAGCAGCTATACTTGGACCCTTTCCTACGAGCAGTACTTC. Translated, it gives CASSYTWTLSYEQYF.

The genes are TRBV30 and TRBJ2-6, with unresolved D. This CDR3 is built from 14 residues. Germline loops: CDR1 GTSNPN, CDR2 SVGIG (reference sequence). V was clipped by 4 bases and J by 0 bases, with 7 bases between them. Written as DNA, the CDR3 is TGTGCCTGGACCTCTGGCTCTGGGGCCAACGTCCTGACTTTC. Translating gives CAWTSGSGANVLTF. Together with reference TRBV30 and TRBJ2-6, the CDR3 gives the full variable domain: SQTIHQWPATLVQPVGSPLSLECTVEGTSNPNLYWYRQAAGRGLQLLFYSVGIGQISSEVPQNLSASRPQDRQFILSSKKLLLSDSGFYLCAWTSGSGANVLTFGAGSRLTVL.

The chain combines TRBV7-2 with TRBJ2-7; maybe TRBD2 (5 bases). The V end was cut by 4 bases, the J end by 2 bases, with 12 bases between. CDR3 size: 14 residues. CDR1 and CDR2 from the germline V gene are SGHTA and FQGNSA. The CDR3 reads CASSYGVGTYEQYF. The DNA of the CDR3 is TGTGCCAGCAGCTATGGGGTCGGGACCTACGAGCAGTACTTC.

This clone was counted a few times. The CDR3 DNA reads TGCAGTGCCCTGAAGGGCACTGAAGCTTTCTTT. Its translation: CSALKGTEAFF. V and J are TRBV20-1 and TRBJ1-1, with D hard to call. Germline CDR1 is DFQATT and CDR2 is SNEGSKA (reference sequence). Trimming shortened V by 6 bases and J by 4 bases, and 9 bases separated the two germline ends. The CDR3 consists of 11 residues.

Concerning this clone itself: Mismatch with germline at one junction end may stem from a read error. The chain links TRBV2 to TRBJ2-3, with unresolved D. Per germline, CDR1 SNHLY and CDR2 FYNNEI. CDR3 size: 9 residues. The CDR3 bases are TGTGCCAGCGGTGATACGCAGTATTTT. Residues: CASGDTQYF.

This chain connects TRBV6-6 to TRBJ2-3; 7 nucleotides match TRBD1. Per germline, CDR1 MNHNY and CDR2 SVGAGI (reference sequence). Trimming took 4 bases from V and 1 from J; bases not matched to a gene: 5. CDR3 length: 15 amino acids. As DNA, the CDR3 is TGTGCCAGCAGTTCGTCCGGGACAGGCACAGATACGCAGTATTTT. Translating gives CASSSSGTGTDTQYF.

This clone has only one observation. This rearrangement joins TRBV2 to TRBJ1-3, with D possibly being TRBD1 (6 bases). CDR3 length equals 15 residues. Germline CDR1 reads SNHLY; CDR2 reads FYNNEI. The V and J ends lost 4 bases and 2 bases respectively, with 12 bases between them. This CDR3 reads CASSVGRGPGNTIYF. The DNA for the CDR3 is TGTGCCAGCAGTGTAGGCAGGGGACCTGGAAACACCATATATTTT. The whole variable domain, remainder taken from reference TRBV2 and TRBJ1-3, is EPEVTQTPSHQVTQMGQEVILRCVPISNHLYFYWYRQILGQKVEFLVSFYNNEISEKSEIFDDQFSVERPDGSNFTLKIRSTKLEDSAMYFCASSVGRGPGNTIYFGEGSWLTVV.

V usage is TRBV6-6 and J usage is TRBJ1-2; D gene unclear. The V and J ends lost 6 bases and 2 bases respectively, with 10 bases between them. Germline loops: CDR1 MNHNY, CDR2 SVGAGI (reference sequence). The CDR3 has 13 residues. The CDR3 is CASRSSQNYGYTF. The CDR3 coding sequence is TGTGCCAGCAGAAGCTCTCAGAACTATGGCTACACCTTC.